These 13 T cell receptor beta chains were all obtained from the same sample, sequenced in a study of T cell responses to AZD1222 COVID-19 vaccine. Sequencing was performed with immunoSEQ multiplex PCR; in TCRdb, only in-frame clones are kept and a portion is missing. This sample has about 150,000 clones, with around nine tenths found just once. The sequenced sample was peripheral blood, obtained on day 0 of AZD1222 vaccination. The receptors originated from an adult in good health.

The CDR3 reads CASSQDARSSGNTIYF. CDR3 bases: TGCGCCAGCAGCCAAGATGCCAGGAGCTCTGGAAACACCATATATTTT. J is TRBJ1-3 and V is TRBV4-3, with D hard to call. The germline V and J ends were trimmed by 0 bases and 0 bases, with 9 bases remaining between them. The CDR3 spans 16 residues. Germline CDR1 LGHNA, CDR2 YSLEER.

The chain joins TRBV25-1 to TRBJ1-1; the D gene is possibly TRBD1 (5 bases). Between the trimmed V and J ends, which lost 4 bases and 6 bases, there was a span of 9 bases. There are 12 residues in the CDR3. The germline CDR1 and CDR2 sequences are MGHDK and SYGVNS. Written as DNA, the CDR3 is TGTGCCAGCAGTGCCAGGGAGCCTGAAGCTTTCTTT. Translated: CASSAREPEAFF.

This rearrangement joins TRBV27 to TRBJ2-2; the match to TRBD1 covers 7 bases. The CDR3 has 16 amino acids. Unmatched junction bases numbered 11, after V lost 5 bases and J lost 5 bases. Germline V lookup: CDR1 MNHEY, CDR2 SMNVEV (reference sequence). The CDR3 sequence: CASSIRQGFLTGELFF. CDR3 DNA sequence: TGTGCCAGCAGTATTAGACAGGGATTTTTAACCGGGGAGCTGTTTTTT.

The chain links TRBV27 to TRBJ2-5; the match to TRBD2 covers 8 bases. V shed 6 bases and J 4 bases; nucleotides not matched to a gene: 7. This CDR3 has 14 amino acids. Germline V lookup: CDR1 MNHEY, CDR2 SMNVEV (reference sequence). The CDR3 region is CASSQLADIETQYF. CDR3 DNA sequence: TGTGCCAGCAGCCAACTAGCGGATATAGAGACCCAGTACTTC.

The V call is TRBV7-8, the J call TRBJ2-5, with D possibly TRBD2 on 6 matching bases. V dropped 1 base and J dropped 5 bases, with 11 bases sitting between them. Germline V CDR1 and CDR2: SGHVS, FQNEAQ. The CDR3 spans 14 residues. This CDR3 is CASSLVEGWETQYF. In DNA, the CDR3 is TGTGCCAGCAGCTTAGTGGAGGGTTGGGAGACCCAGTACTTC.

The chain employs TRBV27 and TRBJ2-1; D may be TRBD1 (6 bases). V gave up 5 bases and J gave up 8 bases, with 10 bases separating them. Germline V gene lookup returns CDR1 MNHEY and CDR2 SMNVEV (reference sequence). CDR3 length equals 12 residues. The CDR3 is CASSDRYYEQFF. For the CDR3, the DNA is TGTGCCAGCAGTGACAGGTACTATGAGCAGTTCTTC.

CDR3 nucleotides: TGTGCCAGCAGTTTCCAGGGATCGAAAAAACTGTTTTTT. It codes for CASSFQGSKKLFF. This chain joins TRBV27 and TRBJ1-4, with a possible D match to TRBD1 (5 bases). Germline V gene sequence: CDR1 MNHEY, CDR2 SMNVEV (reference sequence). The CDR3 loop spans 13 amino acids. The V end lost 3 bases, the J end lost 9 bases, and 11 bases lay between the germline ends.

The gene calls are TRBV6-2 or TRBV6-3 and TRBJ1-5, with D maybe TRBD1 (5 bases). Germline CDR1 reads MNHEY; CDR2 reads SVGEGT. The CDR3 sequence is 15 residues long. V was trimmed by 2 bases and J by 3 bases, leaving 11 bases between them. The CDR3 DNA is TGTGCCAGCAGTTACCCGGGACCGTTCAATCAGCCCCAGCATTTT. It specifies CASSYPGPFNQPQHF.

This chain joins TRBV2 and TRBJ2-5, with 10 bases fitting TRBD2. The V gene's germline CDR1 is SNHLY and CDR2 FYNNEI. This CDR3 is built from 16 residues. The V segment lost 4 bases and the J segment 4 bases; nucleotides outside the gene matches: 9. The CDR3 region has the DNA TGTGCCAGCAGTGCCCCGCTAGCGGGAGTGGGAGAGACCCAGTACTTC. Its protein product is CASSAPLAGVGETQYF.

The gene calls are TRBV7-9 and TRBJ2-1; the match to TRBD2 covers 8 bases. The CDR3 is made up of 15 amino acids. CDR1 and CDR2 from the germline V gene are SEHNR and FQNEAQ (reference sequence). V gave up 3 bases and J gave up 8 bases; unmatched junction bases: 9. DNA of the CDR3: TGTGCCAGCAGCTTCCTCTCGGGACTAGGCGATGAGCAGTTCTTC. It is translated as CASSFLSGLGDEQFF. The full variable domain, with the rest looked up from reference TRBV7-9 and TRBJ2-1, is DTGVSQNPRHKITKRGQNVTFRCDPISEHNRLYWYRQTLGQGPEFLTYFQNEAQLEKSRLLSDRFSAERPKGSFSTLEIQRTEQGDSAMYLCASSFLSGLGDEQFFGPGTRLTVL.

The V and J genes are TRBV4-2 and TRBJ1-2, with 10 bases matching TRBD1. V shed 7 bases and J 8 bases; nucleotides not matched to a gene: 13. Per the germline V gene, CDR1 is LGHNA and CDR2 is YNFKEQ. This CDR3 has 15 residues. CDR3 in amino acids: CASNSIFGTGAGYTF. The CDR3 coding sequence is TGTGCCAGCAACTCGATATTCGGGACAGGGGCCGGCTACACCTTC.

This clone was seen a single time. This rearrangement joins TRBV7-2 to TRBJ2-7; 8 bases map to TRBD2. From germline, CDR1 is SGHTA and CDR2 FQGNSA. After removal of 7 bases from V and 2 bases from J, the junction contained 4 bases not matched to a gene. The CDR3 extends over 13 amino acids. The CDR3 here is CASKAGDTYEQYF. The CDR3 nucleotides are TGTGCCAGCAAAGCGGGGGACACCTACGAGCAGTACTTC.

The CDR3 is CASSLGIGASGYNEQFF. CDR3 coding DNA: TGTGCCAGCAGCTTAGGCATTGGCGCTAGCGGGTACAATGAGCAGTTCTTC. V usage is TRBV13 and J usage is TRBJ2-1; 8 bases are shared with TRBD2. V dropped 0 bases and J dropped 4; count of bases not matched to a gene: 8. Germline CDR1 PRHDT, CDR2 FYEKMQ (reference sequence). This CDR3 is 17 amino acids long.